This note documents a single TCR beta chain sequence. Germline V lookup: CDR1 ENHRY, CDR2 SYGVKD. The V gene end was trimmed by 6 bases and the J gene end by 3 bases; junction bases not matched to a gene: 4. This CDR3 is built from 13 residues. The sample comes from a study of blood T cell repertoires in COVID-19. About the research overall: Samples came from the United States, Italy and Spain, spanning acute and convalescent COVID-19.

Produced via immunoSEQ multiplex PCR; TCRdb's table is partial and in-frame only. The table lists fewer than 350,000 clones, 70% to 90% of them singletons, with about 8.6% in the top ten. The sequencing sample was made of peripheral blood. This receptor was taken from a man aged 18 to 29 with active or convalescent COVID-19. This chain uses TRBV10-3 with TRBJ2-7, with 8 nucleotides matching TRBD1. CDR3 in DNA: TGTGCCATCAGCGGACAGGGAAGCTACGAGCAGTACTTC. It translates to CAISGQGSYEQYF.